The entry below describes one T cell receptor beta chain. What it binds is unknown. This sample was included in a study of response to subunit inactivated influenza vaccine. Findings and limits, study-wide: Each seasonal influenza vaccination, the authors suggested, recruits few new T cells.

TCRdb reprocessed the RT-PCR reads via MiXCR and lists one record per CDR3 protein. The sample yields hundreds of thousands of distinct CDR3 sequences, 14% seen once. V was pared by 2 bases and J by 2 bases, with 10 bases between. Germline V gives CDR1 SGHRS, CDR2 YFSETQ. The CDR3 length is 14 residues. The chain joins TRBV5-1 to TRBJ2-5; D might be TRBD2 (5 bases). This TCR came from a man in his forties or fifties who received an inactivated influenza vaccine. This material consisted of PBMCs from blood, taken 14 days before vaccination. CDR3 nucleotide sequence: TGCGCCAGCAGCTTCCTAAGCGGACAAGAGACCCAGTACTTC. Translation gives CASSFLSGQETQYF.